This is a list of T cell receptor beta chains from one sample in a study of control samples from healthy donors and cancer patients. This table comes from immunoSEQ multiplex PCR, and its TCRdb copy is limited to in-frame clones, with some not included. This sample yields under 150,000 clones, of which 92% are seen a single time; approximately 10% belongs to the top ten. The sample taken for sequencing was blood. Receptor source: a man aged 25 to 40 in good health. Each CDR3 is given with its conserved first and last residue. D genes are given only for firm matches. Rows may omit the clone size; those that give it use once, few, many or a size class.

d_call | j_call | v_call | clone_size | cdr3_nt | cdr3_aa
- | TRBJ2-1 | TRBV28 | - | TGTGCCAGCAGCGGGAGAGGCCCGCCAAAAATCCATGAGCAGTTCTTC | CASSGRGPPKIHEQFF
- | TRBJ1-4 | TRBV12-5 | once | TGTGCTAGTGGTTTGGTACTAGGGGCAACTAATGAAAAACTGTTTTTT | CASGLVLGATNEKLFF
TRBD1 | TRBJ2-2 | TRBV6-5 | - | TGTGCCACTACACTATGGGACAGGGGGACCGGGGAGCTGTTTTTT | CATTLWDRGTGELFF
TRBD1 | TRBJ2-2 | TRBV25-1 | - | TGTGCCAGCACAAGACAGGGAACCGGGGAGCTGTTTTTT | CASTRQGTGELFF
- | TRBJ2-2 | TRBV19 | once | TGTGCCAGTAGCACAGGCAACACCGGGGAGCTGTTTTTT | CASSTGNTGELFF
TRBD1 | TRBJ1-4 | TRBV28 | - | TGTGCCAGCAACCAAGGGGGCTTTGAAAAACTGTTTTTT | CASNQGGFEKLFF
- | TRBJ2-7 | TRBV7-2 | - | TGTGCCAGCAGCTTCTCACACACTTACGAGCAGTACTTC | CASSFSHTYEQYF
- | TRBJ2-7 | TRBV11-3 | - | TGTGCCAGCAGCCACGAAACCTACGAGCAGTACTTC | CASSHETYEQYF
- | TRBJ2-3 | TRBV15 | - | TGTGCCACCAGCAGACCCAAGGAAGATACGCAGTATTTT | CATSRPKEDTQYF
- | TRBJ2-7 | TRBV6-5 | - | TGTGCCAGCAGTCCGGACATCCAGGAGCAGTACTTC | CASSPDIQEQYF
TRBD2 | TRBJ2-1 | TRBV28 | - | TGTGCCAGCTGGGTAGCGGGAGGTGGGAATGAGCAGTTCTTC | CASWVAGGGNEQFF
TRBD2 | TRBJ2-7 | TRBV10-3 | - | TGTGCCATCAAAAACTCGGCTAGCGGGAGGATCGAGCAGTACTTC | CAIKNSASGRIEQYF
- | TRBJ2-5 | TRBV2 | - | TGTGCCAGTAGGACCTCACCGGTCAAAGAGACCCAGTACTTC | CASRTSPVKETQYF